The 15 T cell receptor beta chains listed next were all sequenced from one sample in a study of cytomegalovirus exposure and HLA in healthy donors. Here immunoSEQ multiplex PCR was the method, and the copy in TCRdb shows in-frame clones only, minus some. The data hold some 100,000 clones, with roughly 90% observed a single time. The sample comprised PBMCs. The receptor source for this set is a woman younger than 30 in good health and CMV-seronegative.

A single count supports this clone. The chain carries TRBV7-3 and TRBJ2-7; 8 nucleotides match TRBD2. The CDR3 runs 15 residues. The V and J ends lost 0 bases and 0 bases, in that order; junction bases with no gene match: 1. Germline CDR1 and CDR2: SGHTA and FQGTGA. The CDR3 DNA is TGTGCCAGCAGCTTAACCGGGACTAGCTCCTACGAGCAGTACTTC. Translation: CASSLTGTSSYEQYF.

V and J are TRBV13 and TRBJ2-1; 11 positions match TRBD2. Germline V gene lookup returns CDR1 PRHDT and CDR2 FYEKMQ (reference sequence). The CDR3 is 16 residues long. The J segment lost 8 bases and the V segment lost 2 bases, leaving 8 bases of the junction unmatched. The CDR3 sequence is CASSLLAGGSDDEQFF. The CDR3 DNA follows: TGTGCCAGCAGCTTACTAGCGGGAGGTAGTGATGATGAGCAGTTCTTC.

The gene calls are TRBV6-1 and TRBJ2-7, with TRBD2 matching 14 bases. The germline gives CDR1 MNHNS, CDR2 SASEGT. The CDR3 is made up of 17 amino acids. The J segment lost 1 base and the V segment lost 4 bases, leaving 6 bases of the junction unmatched. CDR3 protein: CASSGLAGGRGSYEQYF. The CDR3 DNA reads as TGTGCCAGCAGTGGACTAGCGGGAGGGCGGGGGTCCTACGAGCAGTACTTC.

Regarding this clone: The junction differs from germline at one of its ends, possibly a read error. This chain connects TRBV7-8 to TRBJ2-1; 10 nucleotides line up with TRBD2. The CDR3 runs 12 residues. The germline CDR1 and CDR2 sequences are SGHVS and FQNEAQ. The CDR3 loop is CASSSLAGVLVF. In DNA, the CDR3 is TGTGCCAGCAGCTCGCTAGCGGGAGTACTCGTCTTC. Filled out from reference TRBV7-8 and TRBJ2-1, the complete variable domain reads GAGVSQSPRYKVAKRGQDVALRCDPISGHVSLFWYQQALGQGPEFLTYFQNEAQLDKSGLPSDRFFAERPEGSVSTLKIQRTQQEDSAVYLCASSSLAGVLVFGPGTRLTVL.

CDR3 in amino acids: CASSNREETQYF. In DNA form, the CDR3 reads TGTGCCAGTAGTAACAGGGAAGAGACCCAGTACTTC. The gene calls are TRBV19 and TRBJ2-5; the D gene is possibly TRBD1 (6 bases). CDR3 size: 12 residues. The V gene's germline CDR1 is LNHDA and CDR2 SQIVND (reference sequence). V was clipped by 4 bases and J by 3 bases, with 6 bases between them.

The chain recombines TRBV27 with TRBJ2-5; 8 bases align to TRBD1. V was clipped by 6 bases and J by 3 bases; unmatched bases: 15. This CDR3 contains 17 residues. Germline-derived CDR1 and CDR2 are MNHEY and SMNVEV (reference sequence). DNA for the CDR3: TGTGCCAGCAGGAACTTTATTCAAACACAGGGGGAAGAGACCCAGTACTTC. Translated, it gives CASRNFIQTQGEETQYF.

The chain combines TRBV2 with TRBJ2-1; 13 bases line up with TRBD2. Trimming removed 6 bases from V and 8 bases from J; junction bases left unmatched: 4. Per germline, CDR1 SNHLY and CDR2 FYNNEI. The CDR3 spans 14 residues. The CDR3 protein is CASSGLAGEDEQFF. The DNA for the CDR3 is TGTGCCAGCAGCGGACTAGCGGGAGAAGATGAGCAGTTCTTC.

The rearrangement joins TRBV11-3 to TRBJ1-1; 8 nucleotides match TRBD1. This CDR3 is 13 amino acids long. The ends lost 5 bases at V and 8 bases at J; junction bases unmatched: 7. In germline, CDR1 is SGHNT, CDR2 YENEEA. The CDR3 here is CASSTGQGNEAFF. As DNA, the CDR3 is TGTGCCAGCAGCACCGGACAGGGCAACGAAGCTTTCTTT.

The V gene is TRBV6-4, the J gene TRBJ2-1, with TRBD2 matching 9 bases. CDR3 length equals 16 residues. The V gene end was trimmed by 0 bases and the J gene end by 4 bases; junction bases not matched to a gene: 4. In germline, CDR1 is MRHNA, CDR2 SNTAGT. The CDR3, as DNA: TGTGCCAGCAGTGACTCGGCGGGAGGGCCATACAATGAGCAGTTCTTC. Residues: CASSDSAGGPYNEQFF.

This chain uses TRBV18 with TRBJ1-3, with TRBD1 matching 7 bases. The germline CDR1 and CDR2 sequences are KGHSH and LQKENI. This CDR3 has 15 amino acids. The ends lost 3 bases at V and 0 bases at J; junction bases unmatched: 2. The CDR3 region has the DNA TGTGCCAGCTCACCGACAGGGAGCTCTGGAAACACCATATATTTT. It codes for CASSPTGSSGNTIYF. Supplemented by reference TRBV18 and TRBJ1-3, the full variable domain reads NAGVMQNPRHLVRRRGQEARLRCSPMKGHSHVYWYRQLPEEGLKFMVYLQKENIIDESGMPKERFSAEFPKEGPSILRIQQVVRGDSAAYFCASSPTGSSGNTIYFGEGSWLTVV.

This chain joins TRBV20-1 and TRBJ2-2, with no clear D. Trimming removed 7 bases at V and 7 bases at J, with 10 bases between. The CDR3 is made up of 11 amino acids. Germline assignment: CDR1 DFQATT and CDR2 SNEGSKA (reference sequence). CDR3 sequence: CSVHGVGELFF. The CDR3 bases are TGCAGTGTCCACGGAGTCGGGGAGCTGTTTTTT.

The V call is TRBV7-8, the J call TRBJ2-5; possibly TRBD1 for D (6 bases). The CDR3 covers 18 residues. Trimming cost V 2 bases and J 4 bases, with 23 bases left between them. Germline assignment: CDR1 SGHVS and CDR2 FQNEAQ. The CDR3 loop is CASSLYDLRAGVGETQYF. The CDR3 DNA sequence: TGTGCCAGCAGCTTATACGACCTGAGGGCAGGGGTAGGAGAGACCCAGTACTTC.

The chain uses TRBV2 and TRBJ2-1; TRBD1 aligns across 7 bases. The CDR3 is 14 amino acids. Germline loops: CDR1 SNHLY, CDR2 FYNNEI. The V and J ends lost 8 bases and 6 bases, in that order; junction bases with no gene match: 10. CDR3 nucleotides: TGTGCCAGCGGGGTAGGGACAGAAGGCAATGAGCAGTTCTTC. Amino acids: CASGVGTEGNEQFF.

J is TRBJ2-1 and V is TRBV6-5; D remains ambiguous. V lost 2 bases, J lost 8 bases, and 19 bases lay in between. This CDR3 region has 16 residues. CDR1 MNHEY and CDR2 SVGAGI come from the germline V gene. Here the CDR3 DNA reads TGTGCCAGCAGTTACACAATTGGAGTCGGAGCCCATGAGCAGTTCTTC. It codes for CASSYTIGVGAHEQFF.

V and J are TRBV9 and TRBJ1-2; D possibly corresponds to TRBD1 (5 bases). The germline gives CDR1 SGDLS, CDR2 YYNGEE. V lost 4 bases and J lost 4, with 11 bases in between. The CDR3 is 13 residues long. CDR3 protein: CASSLGQIYGYTF. The CDR3 DNA is TGTGCCAGCAGCCTAGGACAAATCTATGGCTACACCTTC.